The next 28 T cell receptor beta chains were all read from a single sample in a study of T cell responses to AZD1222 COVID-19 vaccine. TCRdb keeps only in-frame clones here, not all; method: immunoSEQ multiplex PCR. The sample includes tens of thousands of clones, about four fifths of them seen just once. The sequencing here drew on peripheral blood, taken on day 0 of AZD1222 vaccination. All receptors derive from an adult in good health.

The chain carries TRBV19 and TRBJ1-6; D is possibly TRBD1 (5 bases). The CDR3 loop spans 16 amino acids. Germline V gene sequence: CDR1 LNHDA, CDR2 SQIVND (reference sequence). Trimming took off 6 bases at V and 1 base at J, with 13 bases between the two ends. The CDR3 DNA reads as TGTGCCAGTAGGGTGGAGCAGGGATCCTATAATTCACCCCTCCACTTT. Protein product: CASRVEQGSYNSPLHF.

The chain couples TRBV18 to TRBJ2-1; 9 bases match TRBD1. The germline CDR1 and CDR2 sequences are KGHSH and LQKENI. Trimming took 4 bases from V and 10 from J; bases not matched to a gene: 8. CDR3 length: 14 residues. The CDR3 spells CASSLQQGAEEQFF. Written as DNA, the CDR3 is TGTGCCAGCTCACTCCAACAGGGGGCGGAAGAGCAGTTCTTC.

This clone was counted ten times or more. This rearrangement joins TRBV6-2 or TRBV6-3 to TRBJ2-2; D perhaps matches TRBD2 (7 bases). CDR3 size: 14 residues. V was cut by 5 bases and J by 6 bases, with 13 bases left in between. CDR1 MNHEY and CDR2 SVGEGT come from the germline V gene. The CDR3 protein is CASSTGRESGELFF. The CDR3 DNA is TGTGCCAGCAGTACAGGGCGGGAGTCCGGGGAGCTGTTTTTT.

CDR3 sequence reads: CASRPLDRGNQPQHF. DNA of the CDR3: TGTGCCAGCAGACCACTGGACAGGGGAAATCAGCCCCAGCATTTT. This chain uses TRBV6-5 with TRBJ1-5; the match to TRBD1 covers 9 bases. CDR3 size: 15 residues. The V gene's germline CDR1 is MNHEY and CDR2 SVGAGI. Trimming cost V 6 bases and J 4 bases; bases outside gene matches: 7.

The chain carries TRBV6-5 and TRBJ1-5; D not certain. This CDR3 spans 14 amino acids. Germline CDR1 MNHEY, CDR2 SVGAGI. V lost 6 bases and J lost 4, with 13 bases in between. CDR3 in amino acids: CASRSSRENQPQHF. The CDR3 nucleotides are TGTGCCAGCAGGAGCTCAAGGGAAAATCAGCCCCAGCATTTT.

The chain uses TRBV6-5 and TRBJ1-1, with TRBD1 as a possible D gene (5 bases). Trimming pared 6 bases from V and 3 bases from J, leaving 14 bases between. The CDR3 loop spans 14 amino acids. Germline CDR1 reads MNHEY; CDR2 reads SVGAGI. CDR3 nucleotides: TGTGCCAGCAGCTACGCCGGGGGGGACACTGAAGCTTTCTTT. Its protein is CASSYAGGDTEAFF.

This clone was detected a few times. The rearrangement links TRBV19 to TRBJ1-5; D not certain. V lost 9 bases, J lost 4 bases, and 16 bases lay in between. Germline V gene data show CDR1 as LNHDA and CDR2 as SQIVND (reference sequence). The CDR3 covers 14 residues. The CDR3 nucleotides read TGTGCCAGCGCTTCCGAGCTTAAGAATCAGCCCCAGCATTTT. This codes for CASASELKNQPQHF.

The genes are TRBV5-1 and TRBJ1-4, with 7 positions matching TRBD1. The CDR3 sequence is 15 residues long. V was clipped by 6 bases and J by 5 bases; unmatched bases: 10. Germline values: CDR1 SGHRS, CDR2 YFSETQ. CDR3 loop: CASNRGGQRNEKLFF. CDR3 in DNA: TGCGCCAGCAACCGGGGGGGACAGCGAAATGAAAAACTGTTTTTT.

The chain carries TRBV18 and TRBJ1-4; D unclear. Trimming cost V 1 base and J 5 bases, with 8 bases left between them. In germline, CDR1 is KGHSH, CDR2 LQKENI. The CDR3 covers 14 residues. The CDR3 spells CASSPRGGNEKLFF. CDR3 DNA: TGTGCCAGCTCACCACGCGGCGGGAATGAAAAACTGTTTTTT.

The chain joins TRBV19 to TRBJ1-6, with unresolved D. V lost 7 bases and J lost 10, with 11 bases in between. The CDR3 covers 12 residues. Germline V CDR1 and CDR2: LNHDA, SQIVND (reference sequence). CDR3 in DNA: TGTGCCAGTAAGGACGGGCGGTCACCCCTCCACTTT. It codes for CASKDGRSPLHF.

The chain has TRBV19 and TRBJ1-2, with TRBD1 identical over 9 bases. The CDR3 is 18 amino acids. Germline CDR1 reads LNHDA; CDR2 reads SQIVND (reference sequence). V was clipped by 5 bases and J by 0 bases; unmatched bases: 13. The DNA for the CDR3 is TGTGCCAGTAGTTCGCCTCAGGGACAGGGACCTGCTAACTATGGCTACACCTTC. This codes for CASSSPQGQGPANYGYTF.

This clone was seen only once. The CDR3 DNA is TGTGCCAGCAAGGGCGGGAGCACAGATACGCAGTATTTT. Translated: CASKGGSTDTQYF. The rearrangement joins TRBV2 to TRBJ2-3, with D tentatively TRBD2 (5 bases). Germline values: CDR1 SNHLY, CDR2 FYNNEI. This CDR3 comprises 13 residues. The V end was cut by 7 bases, the J end by 0 bases, with 8 bases between. The variable domain in full, with the rest retrieved from reference TRBV2 and TRBJ2-3, is EPEVTQTPSHQVTQMGQEVILRCVPISNHLYFYWYRQILGQKVEFLVSFYNNEISEKSEIFDDQFSVERPDGSNFTLKIRSTKLEDSAMYFCASKGGSTDTQYFGPGTRLTVL.

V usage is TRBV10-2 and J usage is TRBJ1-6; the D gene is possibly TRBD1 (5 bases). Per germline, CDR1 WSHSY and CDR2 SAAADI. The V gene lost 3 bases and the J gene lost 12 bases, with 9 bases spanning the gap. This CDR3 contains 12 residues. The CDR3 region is CASSEKGRPLHF. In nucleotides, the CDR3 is TGCGCCAGCAGTGAAAAGGGGAGACCCCTCCACTTT.

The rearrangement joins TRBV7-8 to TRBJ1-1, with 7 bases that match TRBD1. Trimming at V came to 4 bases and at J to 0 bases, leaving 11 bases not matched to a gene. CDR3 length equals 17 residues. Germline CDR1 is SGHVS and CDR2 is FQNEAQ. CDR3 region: CASSSGGTDSMNTEAFF. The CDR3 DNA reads TGTGCCAGCAGCTCGGGGGGGACAGATTCCATGAACACTGAAGCTTTCTTT. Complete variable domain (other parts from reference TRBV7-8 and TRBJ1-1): GAGVSQSPRYKVAKRGQDVALRCDPISGHVSLFWYQQALGQGPEFLTYFQNEAQLDKSGLPSDRFFAERPEGSVSTLKIQRTQQEDSAVYLCASSSGGTDSMNTEAFFGQGTRLTVV.

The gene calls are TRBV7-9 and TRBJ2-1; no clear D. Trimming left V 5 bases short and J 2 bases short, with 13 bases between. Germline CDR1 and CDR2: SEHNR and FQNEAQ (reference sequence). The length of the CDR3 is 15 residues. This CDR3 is CASSLLGETYNEQFF. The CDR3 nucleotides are TGTGCCAGCAGCCTCCTGGGTGAGACCTACAATGAGCAGTTCTTC. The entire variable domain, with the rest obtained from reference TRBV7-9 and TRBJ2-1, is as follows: DTGVSQNPRHKITKRGQNVTFRCDPISEHNRLYWYRQTLGQGPEFLTYFQNEAQLEKSRLLSDRFSAERPKGSFSTLEIQRTEQGDSAMYLCASSLLGETYNEQFFGPGTRLTVL.

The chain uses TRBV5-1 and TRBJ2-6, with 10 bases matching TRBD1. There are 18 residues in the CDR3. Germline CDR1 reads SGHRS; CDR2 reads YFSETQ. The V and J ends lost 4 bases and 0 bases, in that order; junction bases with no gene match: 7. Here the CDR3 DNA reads TGCGCCAGCAGCACGGGGACAGGGGACTACTCTGGGGCCAACGTCCTGACTTTC. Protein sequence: CASSTGTGDYSGANVLTF.

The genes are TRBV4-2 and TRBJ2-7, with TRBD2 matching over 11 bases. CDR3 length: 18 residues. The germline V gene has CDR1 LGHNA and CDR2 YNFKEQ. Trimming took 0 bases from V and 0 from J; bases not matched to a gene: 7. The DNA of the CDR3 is TGTGCCAGCAGCCAAGAAGGGACTAGCGGAGGAAGCTCCTACGAGCAGTACTTC. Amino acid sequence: CASSQEGTSGGSSYEQYF.

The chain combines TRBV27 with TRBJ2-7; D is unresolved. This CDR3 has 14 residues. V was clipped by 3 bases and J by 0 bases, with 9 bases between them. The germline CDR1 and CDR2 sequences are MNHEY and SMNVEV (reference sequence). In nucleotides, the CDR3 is TGTGCCAGCAGTTTCGGTCGAAACTCCTACGAGCAGTACTTC. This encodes CASSFGRNSYEQYF.

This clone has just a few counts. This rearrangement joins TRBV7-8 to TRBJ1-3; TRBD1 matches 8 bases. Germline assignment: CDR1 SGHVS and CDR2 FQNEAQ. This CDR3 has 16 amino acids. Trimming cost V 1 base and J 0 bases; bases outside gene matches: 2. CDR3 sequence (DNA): TGTGCCAGCAGCTTAGGGACAGGGCACTCTGGAAACACCATATATTTT. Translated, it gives CASSLGTGHSGNTIYF.

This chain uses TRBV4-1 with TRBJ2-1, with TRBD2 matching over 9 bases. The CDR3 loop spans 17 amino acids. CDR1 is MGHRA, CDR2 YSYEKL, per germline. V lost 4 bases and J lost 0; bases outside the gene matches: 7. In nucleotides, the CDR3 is TGCGCCAGCAGCCCTGGACTAGCGTCCGTCTCCTACAATGAGCAGTTCTTC. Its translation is CASSPGLASVSYNEQFF.

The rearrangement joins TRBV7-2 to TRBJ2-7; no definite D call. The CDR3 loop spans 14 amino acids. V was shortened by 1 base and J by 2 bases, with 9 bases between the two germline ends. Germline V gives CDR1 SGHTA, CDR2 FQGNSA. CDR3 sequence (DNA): TGTGCCAGCAGCTTAGGACCACAAGCCTACGAGCAGTACTTC. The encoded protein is CASSLGPQAYEQYF.

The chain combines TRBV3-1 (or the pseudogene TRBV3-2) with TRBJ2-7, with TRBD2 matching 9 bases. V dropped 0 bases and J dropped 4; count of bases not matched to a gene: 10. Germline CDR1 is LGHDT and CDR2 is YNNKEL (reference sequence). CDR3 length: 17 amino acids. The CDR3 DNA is TGTGCCAGCAGCCAAGATAGCGGGGGCGGGAGAGTTTACGAGCAGTACTTC. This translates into CASSQDSGGGRVYEQYF.

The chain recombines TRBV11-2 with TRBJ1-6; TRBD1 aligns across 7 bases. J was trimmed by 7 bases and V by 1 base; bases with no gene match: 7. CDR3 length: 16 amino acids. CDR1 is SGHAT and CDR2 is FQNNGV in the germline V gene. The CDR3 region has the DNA TGTGCCAGCAGCTTAGGGTCGGACAGGTTCAATTCACCCCTCCACTTT. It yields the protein CASSLGSDRFNSPLHF.

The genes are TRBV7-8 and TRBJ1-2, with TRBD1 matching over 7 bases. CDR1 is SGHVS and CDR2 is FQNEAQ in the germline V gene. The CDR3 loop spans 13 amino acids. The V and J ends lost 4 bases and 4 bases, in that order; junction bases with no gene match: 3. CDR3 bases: TGTGCCAGCAGCTCCCGGACAGGCTATGGCTACACCTTC. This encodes CASSSRTGYGYTF. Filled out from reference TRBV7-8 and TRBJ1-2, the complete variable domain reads GAGVSQSPRYKVAKRGQDVALRCDPISGHVSLFWYQQALGQGPEFLTYFQNEAQLDKSGLPSDRFFAERPEGSVSTLKIQRTQQEDSAVYLCASSSRTGYGYTFGSGTRLTVV.

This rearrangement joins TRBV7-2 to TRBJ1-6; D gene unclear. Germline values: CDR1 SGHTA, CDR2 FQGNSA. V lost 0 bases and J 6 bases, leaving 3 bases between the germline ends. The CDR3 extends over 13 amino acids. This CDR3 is CASSLARNSPLHF. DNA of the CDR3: TGTGCCAGCAGCTTAGCGCGTAATTCACCCCTCCACTTT.

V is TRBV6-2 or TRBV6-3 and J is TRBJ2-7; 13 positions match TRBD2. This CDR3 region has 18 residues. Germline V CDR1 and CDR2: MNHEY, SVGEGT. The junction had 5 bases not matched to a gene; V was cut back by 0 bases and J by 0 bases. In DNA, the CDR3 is TGTGCCAGCAGTTACTCAATCCGGACTAGCGGGAGCTCCTACGAGCAGTACTTC. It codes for CASSYSIRTSGSSYEQYF.

The CDR3 here is CASSPLPGGGYGYTF. The CDR3, as DNA: TGTGCCAGCTCACCCCTGCCAGGGGGCGGCTATGGCTACACCTTC. The gene calls are TRBV18 and TRBJ1-2, with 8 bases identical to TRBD1. The germline V gene encodes CDR1 KGHSH and CDR2 LQKENI. The junction had 7 bases not matched to a gene; V was cut back by 3 bases and J by 4 bases. The CDR3 runs to 15 residues.

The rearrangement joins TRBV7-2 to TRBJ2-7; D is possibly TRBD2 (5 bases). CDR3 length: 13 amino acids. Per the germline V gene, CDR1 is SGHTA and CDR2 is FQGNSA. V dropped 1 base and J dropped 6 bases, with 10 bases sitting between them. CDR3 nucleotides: TGTGCCAGCAGCTTAGTAATCGGGGTCGAGCAGTACTTC. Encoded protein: CASSLVIGVEQYF. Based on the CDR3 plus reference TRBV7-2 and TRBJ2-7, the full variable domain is GAGVSQSPSNKVTEKGKDVELRCDPISGHTALYWYRQSLGQGLEFLIYFQGNSAPDKSGLPSDRFSAERTGGSVSTLTIQRTQQEDSAVYLCASSLVIGVEQYFGPGTRLTVT.